Listed below are T cell receptor beta chains from one sample, sequenced in a study of CD8+CD57+ T cells in acquired aplastic anemia. TCRdb independently ran MiXCR on the reads; one entry per CDR3 protein. Among some 190,000 distinct CDR3 sequences listed, around 59% were seen once. The sample was sorted CD4+, CD8+, or CD8+CD57+ T cells (not recorded which) from PBMCs. The origin of the receptors is a human donor in good health, serving as a control. Both conserved end residues are part of each CDR3. Each record gives: V gene, D gene, clone size, J gene, CDR3 protein, CDR3 DNA. The D gene is left open where the match is weak. Some rows mark clone size as missing; the rest say once, few, many or name a class of expanded clone.

V: TRBV19
D: .
size: few
J: TRBJ1-1
CDR3: CASSFRQVEAFF
DNA: TGTGCCAGTAGTTTCCGACAGGTTGAAGCTTTCTTT

V: TRBV12-3/TRBV12-4
D: .
size: few
J: TRBJ1-1
CDR3: CASSSLRANTEAFF
DNA: TGTGCCAGCAGTTCTTTGCGAGCGAACACTGAAGCTTTCTTT

V: TRBV7-9
D: TRBD1
size: many
J: TRBJ1-2
CDR3: CASRRTGYYGYTF
DNA: TGTGCCAGCAGGCGGACAGGGTACTATGGCTACACCTTC

V: TRBV20-1
D: .
size: few
J: TRBJ1-2
CDR3: CSATAGALANYGYTF
DNA: TGCAGTGCTACGGCGGGTGCCCTAGCTAACTATGGCTACACCTTC

V: TRBV12-3/TRBV12-4
D: .
size: .
J: TRBJ2-7
CDR3: CASSATGGEQYF
DNA: TGTGCCAGCAGCGCCACTGGTGGTGAGCAGTACTTC

V: TRBV6-2/TRBV6-3
D: TRBD1
size: .
J: TRBJ2-7
CDR3: CASSFGTGDSYEQYF
DNA: TGTGCCAGCAGTTTCGGGACAGGGGACTCCTACGAGCAGTACTTC

V: TRBV6-5
D: TRBD1
size: .
J: TRBJ1-5
CDR3: CASSEPGTGAQPQHF
DNA: TGTGCCAGCAGTGAACCGGGTACAGGGGCCCAGCCCCAGCATTTT

V: TRBV6-9
D: .
size: .
J: TRBJ1-5
CDR3: CASVNGVQPQHF
DNA: TGTGCCAGCGTGAACGGGGTTCAGCCCCAGCATTTT

V: TRBV2
D: .
size: .
J: TRBJ1-4
CDR3: CASSEGGVEKLFF
DNA: TGTGCCAGCAGTGAGGGGGGCGTTGAAAAACTGTTTTTT

V: TRBV5-5
D: .
size: many
J: TRBJ1-1
CDR3: CASSLMSNTEAFF
DNA: TGTGCCAGCAGCTTGATGAGTAACACTGAAGCTTTCTTT

V: TRBV20-1
D: .
size: .
J: TRBJ1-5
CDR3: CSASRGISEPQHF
DNA: TGCAGTGCTAGCAGGGGTATATCCGAGCCCCAGCATTTT

V: TRBV5-1
D: .
size: .
J: TRBJ1-6
CDR3: CASSLGTGRDYSPLHF
DNA: TGCGCCAGCAGCTTGGGGACGGGCAGAGACTATTCACCCCTCCACTTT

V: TRBV25-1
D: .
size: .
J: TRBJ1-6
CDR3: CASTPGSAYNSPLHF
DNA: TGTGCCAGCACCCCCGGGAGCGCCTATAATTCACCCCTCCACTTT

V: TRBV7-3
D: TRBD1
size: .
J: TRBJ2-7
CDR3: CASSSMDRTLEQYF
DNA: TGTGCCAGCAGCTCCATGGACAGGACCCTCGAGCAGTACTTC

V: TRBV15
D: .
size: few
J: TRBJ1-4
CDR3: CATSRDRGEKLFF
DNA: TGTGCCACCAGCAGAGACAGGGGTGAAAAACTGTTTTTT

V: TRBV19
D: TRBD1
size: many
J: TRBJ1-1
CDR3: CASSIRGRTEAFF
DNA: TGTGCCAGTAGTATCAGGGGGCGGACTGAAGCTTTCTTT

V: TRBV7-3
D: .
size: many
J: TRBJ1-2
CDR3: CASSIDTTYGYTF
DNA: TGTGCCAGCAGCATAGACACCACCTATGGCTACACCTTC

V: TRBV7-2
D: TRBD1
size: many
J: TRBJ2-5
CDR3: CASSFTGGETQYF
DNA: TGTGCCAGCAGCTTCACAGGGGGAGAGACCCAGTACTTC

V: TRBV7-2
D: .
size: .
J: TRBJ2-7
CDR3: CASSLGVKYEQYF
DNA: TGTGCCAGCAGCTTAGGGGTTAAGTACGAGCAGTACTTC

V: TRBV15
D: TRBD2
size: .
J: TRBJ2-5
CDR3: CATSLPRGSGELQETQYF
DNA: TGTGCCACCAGCCTACCTCGAGGTAGCGGGGAACTCCAAGAGACCCAGTACTTC

V: TRBV2
D: .
size: .
J: TRBJ1-6
CDR3: CASREESRSPLHF
DNA: TGTGCCAGCAGGGAGGAATCGCGTTCACCCCTCCACTTT